This T cell receptor (beta chain) appears in the sequencing data of a study of cytomegalovirus exposure and HLA in healthy donors. Study-wide background: The study's early data release held about 85 million unique TCRs from HLA-typed donors.

A remark on this clone: No antigen is known for it.

Study outcomes and limitations: Later analysis identified a missense DCLRE1C variant that was linked to TCR beta V- and J-gene trimming. Links to common viral pathogens appeared, in a later analysis, for several of the most significant clusters.

The CDR3 contains 13 residues. The germline V gene encodes CDR1 SGDLS and CDR2 YYNGEE. After removal of 2 bases from V and 9 bases from J, the junction contained 6 bases not matched to a gene. The PCR used 60 Vbeta and 13 Jbeta primers. The table came from immunoSEQ multiplex PCR; TCRdb's copy has only in-frame clones and leaves some out. The table includes some 200,000 clones, just under 70% detected once. The chain links TRBV9 to TRBJ1-1; the match to TRBD1 covers 8 bases. Sequencing was performed on PBMCs. The clonotype originates from a man aged 35-49 years in good health and CMV-seropositive. This CDR3 is CASSVPGQGKAFF. The CDR3 coding sequence is TGTGCCAGCAGCGTCCCCGGACAGGGCAAAGCTTTCTTT.